The rows below give T cell receptor beta chains drawn from one sample of a study of cytomegalovirus exposure and HLA in healthy donors. The protocol was immunoSEQ multiplex PCR, while the TCRdb copy is restricted to in-frame clones and leaves out a portion. The table records about 360,000 clones, approximately 90% of them present only once. The sample was PBMCs. The receptors stem from a woman aged 18-30 years in good health and CMV-seronegative. Each CDR3 is given with its conserved first and last residue. Each record gives: J gene, D gene, V gene, clone size, CDR3 DNA, CDR3 protein. D genes are given only for firm matches. The listing skips clone size in some rows; elsewhere it reads once, few, many or a size class.

TRBJ1-2	NA	TRBV28	NA	TGTGCCAGCAGGGACGGGATGTACGGCTACACCTTC	CASRDGMYGYTF
TRBJ1-2	NA	TRBV27	once	TGTGCCAGCAGCCAGGCCTCCTACTCTGGCTACACCTTC	CASSQASYSGYTF
TRBJ2-1	NA	TRBV7-6	NA	TGTGCCAGCAGCTTAGCCGAGGATGAGCAGTTCTTC	CASSLAEDEQFF
TRBJ2-2	NA	TRBV28	NA	TGTGCCAGCAGTTTGCCGGGGAACACCGGGGAGCTGTTTTTT	CASSLPGNTGELFF
TRBJ2-7	TRBD2	TRBV2	NA	TGTGCCAGCAGTGACGATTATAGCGGGGTTAGCTCCTACGAGCAGTACTTC	CASSDDYSGVSSYEQYF
TRBJ2-1	NA	TRBV11-2	few	TGTGCCAGCAGCTTAGTCGGCAATGAGCAGTTCTTC	CASSLVGNEQFF
TRBJ1-5	TRBD1	TRBV5-4	NA	TGTGCCAGCAGCTTGATGGGGGACAGTCCCAGTCAGCCCCAGCATTTT	CASSLMGDSPSQPQHF
TRBJ2-7	TRBD2	TRBV5-1	few	TGCGCCAGCAGCTTGAATAGCGGGCAAACCTACGAGCAGTACTTC	CASSLNSGQTYEQYF
TRBJ1-4	TRBD1	TRBV27	NA	TGTGCCAGCAGCCGCAGGGGGCGTGGAAATGAAAAACTGTTTTTT	CASSRRGRGNEKLFF
TRBJ1-1	TRBD1	TRBV28	NA	TGTGCCAGCACCTACCCTACCCTGGACAGGGGTGAAGCTTTCTTT	CASTYPTLDRGEAFF
TRBJ2-7	TRBD2	TRBV5-4	NA	TGTGCCAGCAGCTCACTAGCGGGAGTCGGCGAGCAGTACTTC	CASSSLAGVGEQYF
TRBJ2-1	NA	TRBV2	NA	TGTGCCAGCAGCCCCGAGCAGTGGAGGAATGAGCAGTTCTTC	CASSPEQWRNEQFF
TRBJ1-2	TRBD1	TRBV4-1	NA	TGCGCCAGCAGCCATGGGACAGACTTCTGGGATGGCTACACCTTC	CASSHGTDFWDGYTF
TRBJ2-1	TRBD2	TRBV27	NA	TGTGCCAGCAGTTTATATGAGACGGCGGGAGTTTCCTACAATGAGCAGTTCTTC	CASSLYETAGVSYNEQFF
TRBJ2-2	NA	TRBV27	NA	TGTGCCAGCAGACGGGATAGGCCCGGGGAGCTGTTTTTT	CASRRDRPGELFF
TRBJ1-5	TRBD1	TRBV28	few	TGTGCCAGCAGTTCCCCGGGCAGGGGGAGCAATCAGCCCCAGCATTTT	CASSSPGRGSNQPQHF
TRBJ2-1	TRBD2	TRBV7-8	once	TGTGCCAGCAGCTTGTCCGGGGGGAGTTACAATGAGCAGTTCTTC	CASSLSGGSYNEQFF
TRBJ2-7	NA	TRBV29-1	NA	TGCAGCGTTGTTGGGACTCCTTACGAGCAGTACTTC	CSVVGTPYEQYF
TRBJ1-3	NA	TRBV28	NA	TGTGCCAGCAGCTTCTACGGTTTCTCTGGAAACACCATATATTTT	CASSFYGFSGNTIYF
TRBJ2-6	TRBD2	TRBV7-8	NA	TGTGCCAGCAGCTTAGCCCTAGCGGGGAGCTCTGGGGCCAACGTCCTGACTTTC	CASSLALAGSSGANVLTF
TRBJ1-5	NA	TRBV10-2	NA	TGCGCCAGCAGCTTCCCTCCTCAGCCCCAGCATTTT	CASSFPPQPQHF
TRBJ2-3	NA	TRBV5-1	NA	TGCGCCAGCAGTATGCAGATAGCACTGGGCACAGATACGCAGTATTTT	CASSMQIALGTDTQYF
TRBJ1-1	NA	TRBV6-5	NA	TGTGCCAGCAGTTACACGGGTAGTAACACTGAAGCTTTCTTT	CASSYTGSNTEAFF
TRBJ1-2	NA	TRBV11-2	NA	TGTGCCAGCAGCTCTGGCCACTCTGGGGCCTATGGCTACACCTTC	CASSSGHSGAYGYTF
TRBJ2-1	TRBD1	TRBV6-5	NA	TGTGCCAGTAATCGGGACAGGGGCGGGAATGAGCAGTTCTTC	CASNRDRGGNEQFF
TRBJ1-1	NA	TRBV6-1	NA	TGTGCCAGCAGTGATTTTGGGACTGGCTACACTGAAGCTTTCTTT	CASSDFGTGYTEAFF
TRBJ1-1	TRBD1	TRBV5-4	NA	TGTGCCAGCAGCGTGACAGGGGTGAGCACTGAAGCTTTCTTT	CASSVTGVSTEAFF